This T cell receptor (beta chain) was recovered during a study of STAT3 mutations in large granular lymphocyte leukemia. On the study more broadly: Around two fifths of treated T-LGLL patients showed hematologic response to immunosuppression. Whole-study results and caveats: At least one immunodominant TCR beta clonotype appeared in every T-cell large granular lymphocyte leukemia patient. In several patients, dominant TCR clone burden exceeded STAT3 mutant burden, suggesting STAT3 mutation arose secondarily.

CDR3 length: 13 amino acids. Germline V CDR1 and CDR2: SGHDN, FVKESK. Between the trimmed V and J ends, which lost 6 bases and 2 bases, there was a span of 5 bases. This clone was seen only once. What it binds is unknown. Data came from immunoSEQ multiplex PCR; TCRdb stores just in-frame clones and leaves some out. The table has around 39,000 clones, approximately 90% seen once. The specimen sequenced was PBMCs. The chain has TRBV14 and TRBJ2-6; D is ambiguous. The origin of this receptor is a human donor with T large granular lymphocyte leukemia. Some clones in this sample may be carry-over from other donors' samples. In DNA, the CDR3 is TGTGCCAGCAGGCTGACTGGGGCCAACGTCCTGACTTTC. Its translation is CASRLTGANVLTF.